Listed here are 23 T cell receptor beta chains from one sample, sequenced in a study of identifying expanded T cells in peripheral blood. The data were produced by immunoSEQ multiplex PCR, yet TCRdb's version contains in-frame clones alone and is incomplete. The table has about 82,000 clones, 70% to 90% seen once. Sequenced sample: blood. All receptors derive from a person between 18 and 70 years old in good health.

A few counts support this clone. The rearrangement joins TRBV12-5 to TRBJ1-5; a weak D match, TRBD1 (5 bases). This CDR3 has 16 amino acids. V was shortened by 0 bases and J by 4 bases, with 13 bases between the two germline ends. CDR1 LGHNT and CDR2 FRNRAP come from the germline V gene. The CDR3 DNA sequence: TGTGCTAGTGGTTTGGTAATCGGCAACAGGAATCAGCCCCAGCATTTT. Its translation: CASGLVIGNRNQPQHF.

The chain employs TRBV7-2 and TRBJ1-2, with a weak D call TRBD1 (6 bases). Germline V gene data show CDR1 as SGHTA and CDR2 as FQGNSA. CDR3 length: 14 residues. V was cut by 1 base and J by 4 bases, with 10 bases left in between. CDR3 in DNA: TGTGCCAGCAGCTTAGACAGGGTCGGCTATGGCTACACCTTC. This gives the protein CASSLDRVGYGYTF.

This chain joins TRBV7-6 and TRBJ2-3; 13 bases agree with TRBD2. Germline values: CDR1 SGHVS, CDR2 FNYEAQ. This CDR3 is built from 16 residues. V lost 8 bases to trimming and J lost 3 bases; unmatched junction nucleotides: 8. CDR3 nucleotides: TGTGCCAGCGCCAGAAGGACTAGCGGGAGAACAGATACGCAGTATTTT. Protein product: CASARRTSGRTDTQYF.

CDR3 sequence (DNA): TGTGCCAGCAGCCGTACAGGGACAGCGACTAATGAAAAACTGTTTTTT. This sequence encodes CASSRTGTATNEKLFF. The chain joins TRBV6-6 to TRBJ1-4, with TRBD1 matching over 7 bases. CDR1 and CDR2 (germline): MNHNY, SVGAGI (reference sequence). The CDR3 loop spans 16 amino acids. The V segment lost 6 bases and the J segment 2 bases; nucleotides outside the gene matches: 9.

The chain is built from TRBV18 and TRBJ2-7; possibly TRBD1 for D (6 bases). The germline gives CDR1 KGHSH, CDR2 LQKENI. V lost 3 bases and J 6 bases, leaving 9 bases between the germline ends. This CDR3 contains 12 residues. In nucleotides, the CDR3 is TGTGCCAGCTCACCGGGGGCGCTCGAGCAGTACTTC. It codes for CASSPGALEQYF.

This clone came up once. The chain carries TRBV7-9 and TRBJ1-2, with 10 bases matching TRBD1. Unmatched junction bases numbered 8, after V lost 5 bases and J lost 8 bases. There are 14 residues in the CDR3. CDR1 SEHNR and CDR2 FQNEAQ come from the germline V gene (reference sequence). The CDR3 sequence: CASSIGTGDGGYTF. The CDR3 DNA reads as TGTGCCAGCAGCATCGGGACAGGGGACGGGGGCTACACCTTC.

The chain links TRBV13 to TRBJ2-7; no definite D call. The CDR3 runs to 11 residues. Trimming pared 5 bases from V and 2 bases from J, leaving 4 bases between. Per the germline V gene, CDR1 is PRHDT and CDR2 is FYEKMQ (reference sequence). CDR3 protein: CASSRTYEQYF. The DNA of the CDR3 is TGTGCCAGCAGCCGCACCTACGAGCAGTACTTC.

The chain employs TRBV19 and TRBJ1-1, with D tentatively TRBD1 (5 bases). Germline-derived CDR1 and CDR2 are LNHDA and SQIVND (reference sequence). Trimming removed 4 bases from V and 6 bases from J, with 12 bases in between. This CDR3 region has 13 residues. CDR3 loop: CASSNQGWAEAFF. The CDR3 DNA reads TGTGCCAGTAGTAACCAGGGATGGGCTGAAGCTTTCTTT.

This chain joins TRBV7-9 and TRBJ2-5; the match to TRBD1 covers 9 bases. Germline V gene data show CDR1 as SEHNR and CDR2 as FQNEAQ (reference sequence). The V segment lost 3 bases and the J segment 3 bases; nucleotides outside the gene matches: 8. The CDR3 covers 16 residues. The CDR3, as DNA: TGTGCCAGCAGCTTCCCAAGGACAGGGGTAGAAGAGACCCAGTACTTC. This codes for CASSFPRTGVEETQYF.

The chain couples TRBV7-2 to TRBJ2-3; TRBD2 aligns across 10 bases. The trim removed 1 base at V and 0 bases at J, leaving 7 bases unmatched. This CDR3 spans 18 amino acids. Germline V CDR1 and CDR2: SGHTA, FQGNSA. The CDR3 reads CASSLVRLAGVSTDTQYF. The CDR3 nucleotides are TGTGCCAGCAGCTTAGTCCGGCTAGCGGGGGTTAGCACAGATACGCAGTATTTT.

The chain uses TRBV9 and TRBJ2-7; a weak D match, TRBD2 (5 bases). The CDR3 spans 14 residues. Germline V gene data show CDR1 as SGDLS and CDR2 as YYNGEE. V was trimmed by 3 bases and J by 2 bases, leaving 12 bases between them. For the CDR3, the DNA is TGTGCCAGCAGCGCTCGGGAAGCAACCTACGAGCAGTACTTC. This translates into CASSAREATYEQYF.

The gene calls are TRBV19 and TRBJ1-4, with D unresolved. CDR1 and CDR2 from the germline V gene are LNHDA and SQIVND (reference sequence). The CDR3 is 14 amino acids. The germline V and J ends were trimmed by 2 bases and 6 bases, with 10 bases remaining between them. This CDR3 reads CASSISEEHEKLFF. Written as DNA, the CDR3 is TGTGCCAGTAGTATATCCGAGGAACATGAAAAACTGTTTTTT. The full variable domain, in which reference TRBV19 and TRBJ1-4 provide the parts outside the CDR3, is DGGITQSPKYLFRKEGQNVTLSCEQNLNHDAMYWYRQDPGQGLRLIYYSQIVNDFQKGDIAEGYSVSREKKESFPLTVTSAQKNPTAFYLCASSISEEHEKLFFGSGTQLSVL.

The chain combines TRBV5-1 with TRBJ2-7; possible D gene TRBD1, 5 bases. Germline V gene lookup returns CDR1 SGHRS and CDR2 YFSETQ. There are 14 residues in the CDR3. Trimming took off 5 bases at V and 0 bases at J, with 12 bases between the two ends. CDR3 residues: CASRVQASSYEQYF. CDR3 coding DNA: TGCGCCAGCAGAGTACAGGCTAGCTCCTACGAGCAGTACTTC.

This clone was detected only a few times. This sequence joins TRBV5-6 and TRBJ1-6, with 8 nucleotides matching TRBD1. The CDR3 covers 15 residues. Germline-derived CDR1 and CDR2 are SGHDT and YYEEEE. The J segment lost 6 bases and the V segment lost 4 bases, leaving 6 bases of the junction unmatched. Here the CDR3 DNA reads TGTGCCAGCAGCCGACGGACAGGGTTTAATTCACCCCTCCACTTT. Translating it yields CASSRRTGFNSPLHF.

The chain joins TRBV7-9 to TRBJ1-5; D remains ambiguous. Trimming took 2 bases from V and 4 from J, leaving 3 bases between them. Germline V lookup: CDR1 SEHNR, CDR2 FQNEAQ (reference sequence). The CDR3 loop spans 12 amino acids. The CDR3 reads CASSLWNQPQHF. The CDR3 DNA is TGTGCCAGCAGCTTATGGAATCAGCCCCAGCATTTT. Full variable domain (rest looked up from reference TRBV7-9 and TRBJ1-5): DTGVSQNPRHKITKRGQNVTFRCDPISEHNRLYWYRQTLGQGPEFLTYFQNEAQLEKSRLLSDRFSAERPKGSFSTLEIQRTEQGDSAMYLCASSLWNQPQHFGDGTRLSIL.

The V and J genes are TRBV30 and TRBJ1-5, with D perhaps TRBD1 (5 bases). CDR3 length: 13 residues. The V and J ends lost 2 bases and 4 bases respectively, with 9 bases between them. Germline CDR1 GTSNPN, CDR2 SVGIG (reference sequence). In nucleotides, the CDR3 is TGTGCCTGGAGTAGCAGGGATAATCAGCCCCAGCATTTT. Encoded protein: CAWSSRDNQPQHF.

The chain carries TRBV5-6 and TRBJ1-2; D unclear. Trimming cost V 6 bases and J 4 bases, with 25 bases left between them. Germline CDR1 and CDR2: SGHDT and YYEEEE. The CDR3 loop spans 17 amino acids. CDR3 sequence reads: CASNPNHGRALIYGYTF. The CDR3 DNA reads TGTGCCAGCAACCCAAACCACGGGAGGGCCCTTATCTATGGCTACACCTTC. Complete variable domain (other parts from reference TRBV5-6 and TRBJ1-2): DAGVTQSPTHLIKTRGQQVTLRCSPKSGHDTVSWYQQALGQGPQFIFQYYEEEERQRGNFPDRFSGHQFPNYSSELNVNALLLGDSALYLCASNPNHGRALIYGYTFGSGTRLTVV.

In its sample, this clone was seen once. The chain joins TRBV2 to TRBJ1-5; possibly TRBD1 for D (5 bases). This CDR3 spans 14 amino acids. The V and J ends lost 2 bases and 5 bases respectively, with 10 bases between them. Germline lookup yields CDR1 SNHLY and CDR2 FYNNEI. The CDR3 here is CASSEQGQDQPQHF. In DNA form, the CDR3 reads TGTGCCAGCAGTGAACAGGGCCAGGATCAGCCCCAGCATTTT.

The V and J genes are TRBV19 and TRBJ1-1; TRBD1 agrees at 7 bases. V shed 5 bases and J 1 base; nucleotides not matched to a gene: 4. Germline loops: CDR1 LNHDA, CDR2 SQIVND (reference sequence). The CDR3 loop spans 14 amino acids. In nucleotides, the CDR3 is TGTGCCAGTAGTTCCGGGACAGCGAACACTGAAGCTTTCTTT. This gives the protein CASSSGTANTEAFF.

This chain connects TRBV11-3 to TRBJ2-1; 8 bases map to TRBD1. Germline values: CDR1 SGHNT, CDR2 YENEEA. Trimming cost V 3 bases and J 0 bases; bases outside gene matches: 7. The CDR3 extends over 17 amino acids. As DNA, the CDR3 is TGTGCCAGCAGCTTTTCGCAGGGGGCAGGCTCCTACAATGAGCAGTTCTTC. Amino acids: CASSFSQGAGSYNEQFF.

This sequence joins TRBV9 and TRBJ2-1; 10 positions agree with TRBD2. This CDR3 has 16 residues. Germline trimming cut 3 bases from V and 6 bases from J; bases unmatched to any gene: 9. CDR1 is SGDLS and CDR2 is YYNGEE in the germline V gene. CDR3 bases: TGTGCCAGCAGCGGTAAATTGGGACTAGCGACCAATGAGCAGTTCTTC. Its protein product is CASSGKLGLATNEQFF.

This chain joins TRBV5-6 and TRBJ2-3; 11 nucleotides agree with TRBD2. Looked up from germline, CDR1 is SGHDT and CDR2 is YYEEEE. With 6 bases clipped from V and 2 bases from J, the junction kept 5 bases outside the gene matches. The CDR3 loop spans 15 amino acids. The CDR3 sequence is CASTPLAGATDTQYF. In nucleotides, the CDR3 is TGTGCCAGCACCCCACTAGCGGGGGCCACAGATACGCAGTATTTT.

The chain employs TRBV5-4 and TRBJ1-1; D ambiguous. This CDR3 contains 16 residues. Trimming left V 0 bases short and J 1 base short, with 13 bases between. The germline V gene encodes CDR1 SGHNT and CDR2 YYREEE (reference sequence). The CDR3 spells CASSLDLRKENTEAFF. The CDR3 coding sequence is TGTGCCAGCAGCTTGGACCTCCGGAAAGAGAACACTGAAGCTTTCTTT.